This TCR beta chain appears in the sequencing data of a study of blood T cells in healthy people across ages. Whole-study findings and limits: Whereas aged donors had fewer naive CD4+ cells, long-lived donors had more of them and higher diversity.

Donation came from healthy Caucasian individuals in Russia who were aged about 6 to 95. The sample holds many counts of this clonotype. What it binds is not known. The junction does not match germline at one end; this may be a read error. The germline V gene has CDR1 SGHRS and CDR2 YFSETQ. This CDR3 has 12 amino acids. Using a J-beta primer mix together with a sample-barcoded 5' primer, a second PCR was run for roughly 6 to 12 cycles. TCRdb analysed the 5' RACE reads with MiXCR anew, one entry per CDR3 protein. This table holds approximately 800,000 distinct CDR3 sequences, 20% to 30% found once. Another study also made use of these data, one on T cells of mothers and their children. Per that study: Every mother supplied over 9.5 million TCR beta CDR3 reads and every child a few million.

The sequence came from a boy aged 5-17 years in good health. Sequencing was done on a sample of blood. The rearrangement uses TRBV5-1 and TRBJ2-3; the D is unclear. The CDR3: CASSRSTDTQYF. The DNA for the CDR3 is TGTGCCAGCAGCCGCAGCACAGATACGCAGTATTTT. The full variable domain, in which reference TRBV5-1 and TRBJ2-3 provide the parts outside the CDR3, is KAGVTQTPRYLIKTRGQQVTLSCSPISGHRSVSWYQQTPGQGLQFLFEYFSETQRNKGNFPGRFSGRQFSNSRSEMNVSTLELGDSALYLCASSRSTDTQYFGPGTRLTVL.